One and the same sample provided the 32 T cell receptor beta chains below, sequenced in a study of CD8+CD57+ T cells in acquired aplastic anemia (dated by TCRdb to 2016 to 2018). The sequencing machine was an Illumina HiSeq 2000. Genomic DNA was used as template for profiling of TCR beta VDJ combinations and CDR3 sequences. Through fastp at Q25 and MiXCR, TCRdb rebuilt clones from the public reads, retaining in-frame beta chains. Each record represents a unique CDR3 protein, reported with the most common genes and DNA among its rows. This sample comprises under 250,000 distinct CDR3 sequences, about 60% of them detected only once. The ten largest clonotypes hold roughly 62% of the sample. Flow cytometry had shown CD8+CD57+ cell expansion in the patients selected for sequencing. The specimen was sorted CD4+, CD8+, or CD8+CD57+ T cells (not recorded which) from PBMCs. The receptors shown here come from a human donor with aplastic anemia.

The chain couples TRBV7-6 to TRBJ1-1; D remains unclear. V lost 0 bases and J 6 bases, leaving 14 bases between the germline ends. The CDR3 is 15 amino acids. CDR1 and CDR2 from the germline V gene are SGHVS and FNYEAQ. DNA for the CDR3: TGTGCCAGCAGCTTAGCTCCGGGGAAGGTCCCTGAAGCTTTCTTT. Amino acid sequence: CASSLAPGKVPEAFF. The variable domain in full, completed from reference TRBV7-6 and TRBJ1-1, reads GAGVSQSPRYKVTKRGQDVALRCDPISGHVSLYWYRQALGQGPEFLTYFNYEAQQDKSGLPNDRFSAERPEGSISTLTIQRTEQRDSAMYRCASSLAPGKVPEAFFGQGTRLTVV.

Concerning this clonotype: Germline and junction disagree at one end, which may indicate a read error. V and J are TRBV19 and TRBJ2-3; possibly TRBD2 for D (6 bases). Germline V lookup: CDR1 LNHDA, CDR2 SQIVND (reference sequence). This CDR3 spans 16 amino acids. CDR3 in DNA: TGTGCCAGTGGTATAATACTAGCACAGGGCACAGATACGCAGTATTTT. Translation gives CASGIILAQGTDTQYF.

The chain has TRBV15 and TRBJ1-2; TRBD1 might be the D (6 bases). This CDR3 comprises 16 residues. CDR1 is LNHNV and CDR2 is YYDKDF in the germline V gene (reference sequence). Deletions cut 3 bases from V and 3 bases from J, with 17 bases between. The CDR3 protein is CATSSSFPRTDYGYTF. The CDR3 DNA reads TGTGCCACCAGCAGTTCCTTCCCCCGGACAGACTATGGCTACACCTTC.

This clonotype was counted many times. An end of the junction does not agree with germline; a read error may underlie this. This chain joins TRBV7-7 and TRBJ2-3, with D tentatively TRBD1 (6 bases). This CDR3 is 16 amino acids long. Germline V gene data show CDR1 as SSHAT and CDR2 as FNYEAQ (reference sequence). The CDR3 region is CASSSAPGQSTDTQYF. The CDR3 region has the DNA TGTGCTAGCAGCTCTGCCCCGGGACAATCCACAGATACGCAGTATTTT. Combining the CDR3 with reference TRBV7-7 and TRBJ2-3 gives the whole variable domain GAGVSQSPRYKVTKRGQDVTLRCDPISSHATLYWYQQALGQGPEFLTYFNYEAQPDKSGLPSDRFSAERPEGSISTLTIQRTEQRDSAMYRCASSSAPGQSTDTQYFGPGTRLTVL.

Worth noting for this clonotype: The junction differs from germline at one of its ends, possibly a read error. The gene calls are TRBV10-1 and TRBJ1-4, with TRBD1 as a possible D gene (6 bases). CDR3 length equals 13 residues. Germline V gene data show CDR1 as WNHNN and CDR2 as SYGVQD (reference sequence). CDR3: CASSLTGVEKLFF. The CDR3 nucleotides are TGTGCCAGCTCTTTGACAGGAGTTGAAAAACTGTTTTTT.

This CDR3 reads CASSPYRGPGELFF. The CDR3 bases are TGTGCCAGCAGCCCCTACAGGGGGCCCGGGGAGCTGTTTTTT. The chain is built from TRBV7-9 and TRBJ2-2, with TRBD1 identical over 9 bases. The CDR3 contains 14 residues. CDR1 is SEHNR and CDR2 is FQNEAQ in the germline V gene (reference sequence). V lost 5 bases and J lost 6; bases outside the gene matches: 4.

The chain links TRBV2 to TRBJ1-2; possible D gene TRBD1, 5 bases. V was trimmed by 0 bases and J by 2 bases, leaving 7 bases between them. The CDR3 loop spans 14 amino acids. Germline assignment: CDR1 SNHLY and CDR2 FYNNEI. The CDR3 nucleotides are TGTGCCAGCAGTGAAGCAGGGGCCAACTATGGCTACACCTTC. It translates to CASSEAGANYGYTF. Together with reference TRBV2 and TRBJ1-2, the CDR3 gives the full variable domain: EPEVTQTPSHQVTQMGQEVILRCVPISNHLYFYWYRQILGQKVEFLVSFYNNEISEKSEIFDDQFSVERPDGSNFTLKIRSTKLEDSAMYFCASSEAGANYGYTFGSGTRLTVV.

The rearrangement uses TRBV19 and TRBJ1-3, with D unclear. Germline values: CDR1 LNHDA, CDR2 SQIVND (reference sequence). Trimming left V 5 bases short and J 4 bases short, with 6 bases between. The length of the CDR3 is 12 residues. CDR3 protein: CASSQRGNTIYF. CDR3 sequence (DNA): TGTGCCAGTAGTCAGCGGGGAAACACCATATATTTT. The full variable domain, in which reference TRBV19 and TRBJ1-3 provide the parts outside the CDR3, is DGGITQSPKYLFRKEGQNVTLSCEQNLNHDAMYWYRQDPGQGLRLIYYSQIVNDFQKGDIAEGYSVSREKKESFPLTVTSAQKNPTAFYLCASSQRGNTIYFGEGSWLTVV.

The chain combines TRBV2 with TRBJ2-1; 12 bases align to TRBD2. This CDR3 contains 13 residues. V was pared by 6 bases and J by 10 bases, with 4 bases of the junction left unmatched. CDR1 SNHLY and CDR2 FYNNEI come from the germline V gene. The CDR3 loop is CASRNLAGGEQFF. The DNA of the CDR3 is TGTGCCAGCAGGAACCTAGCGGGGGGGGAGCAGTTCTTC.

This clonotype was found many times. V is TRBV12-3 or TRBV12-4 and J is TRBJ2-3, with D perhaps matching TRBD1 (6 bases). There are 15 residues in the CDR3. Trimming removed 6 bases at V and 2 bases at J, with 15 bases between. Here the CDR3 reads CASSRLDRYTDTQYF. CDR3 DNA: TGTGCCAGCAGCCGCCTGGACAGATACACAGATACGCAGTATTTT.

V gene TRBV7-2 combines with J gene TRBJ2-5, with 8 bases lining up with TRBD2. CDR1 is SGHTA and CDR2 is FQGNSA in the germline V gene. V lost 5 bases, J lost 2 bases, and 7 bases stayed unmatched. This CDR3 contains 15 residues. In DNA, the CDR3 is TGTGCCAGCAGCCAACAACTAGCGGCACAAGAGACCCAGTACTTC. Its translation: CASSQQLAAQETQYF.

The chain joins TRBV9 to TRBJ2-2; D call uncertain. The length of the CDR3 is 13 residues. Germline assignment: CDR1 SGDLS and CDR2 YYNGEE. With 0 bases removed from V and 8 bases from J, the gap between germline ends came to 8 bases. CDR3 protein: CASSVANMGELFF. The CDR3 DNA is TGTGCCAGCAGCGTAGCTAACATGGGGGAGCTGTTTTTT. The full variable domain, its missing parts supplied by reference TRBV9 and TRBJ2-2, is DSGVTQTPKHLITATGQRVTLRCSPRSGDLSVYWYQQSLDQGLQFLIQYYNGEERAKGNILERFSAQQFPDLHSELNLSSLELGDSALYFCASSVANMGELFFGEGSRLTVL.

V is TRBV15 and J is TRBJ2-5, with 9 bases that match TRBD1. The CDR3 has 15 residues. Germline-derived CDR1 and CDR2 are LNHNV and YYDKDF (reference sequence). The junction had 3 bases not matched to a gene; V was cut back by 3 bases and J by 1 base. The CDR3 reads CATSSGQGIQETQYF. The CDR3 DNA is TGTGCCACCAGCAGTGGACAGGGGATCCAAGAGACCCAGTACTTC.

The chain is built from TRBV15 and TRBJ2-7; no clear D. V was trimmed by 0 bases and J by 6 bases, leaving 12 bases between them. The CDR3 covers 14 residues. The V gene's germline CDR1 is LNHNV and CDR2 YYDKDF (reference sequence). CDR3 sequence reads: CATSREQDPGEQYF. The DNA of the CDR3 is TGTGCCACCAGCAGAGAGCAGGATCCGGGCGAGCAGTACTTC. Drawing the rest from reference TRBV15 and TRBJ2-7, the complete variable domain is DAMVIQNPRYQVTQFGKPVTLSCSQTLNHNVMYWYQQKSSQAPKLLFHYYDKDFNNEADTPDNFQSRRPNTSFCFLDIRSPGLGDTAMYLCATSREQDPGEQYFGPGTRLTVT.

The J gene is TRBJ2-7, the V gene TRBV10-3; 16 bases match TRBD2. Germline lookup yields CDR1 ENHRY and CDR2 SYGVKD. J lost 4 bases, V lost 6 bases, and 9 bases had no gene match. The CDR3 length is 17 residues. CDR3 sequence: CAISWRGTSGGAYEQYF. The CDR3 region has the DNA TGTGCCATCAGCTGGCGCGGGACTAGCGGGGGGGCGTACGAGCAGTACTTC.

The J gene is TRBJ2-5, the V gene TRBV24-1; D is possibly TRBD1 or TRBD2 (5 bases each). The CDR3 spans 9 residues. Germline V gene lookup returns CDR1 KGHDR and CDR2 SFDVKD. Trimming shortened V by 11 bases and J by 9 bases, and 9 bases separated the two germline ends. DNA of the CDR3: TGTGCCAAACTGGGGGCCCAGTACTTC. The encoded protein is CAKLGAQYF.

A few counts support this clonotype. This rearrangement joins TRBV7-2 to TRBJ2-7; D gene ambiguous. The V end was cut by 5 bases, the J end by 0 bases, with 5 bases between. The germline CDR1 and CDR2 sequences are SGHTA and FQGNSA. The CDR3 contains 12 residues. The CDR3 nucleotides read TGTGCCAGCAGCCAGCCCTCCTACGAGCAGTACTTC. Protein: CASSQPSYEQYF.

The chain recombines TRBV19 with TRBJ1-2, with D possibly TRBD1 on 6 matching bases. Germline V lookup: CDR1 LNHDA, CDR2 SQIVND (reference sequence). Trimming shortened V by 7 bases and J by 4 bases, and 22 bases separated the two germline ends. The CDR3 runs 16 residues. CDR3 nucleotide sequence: TGTGCCAGTACCGTGGGGACAAGGGGAGAATTCTATGGCTACACCTTC. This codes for CASTVGTRGEFYGYTF.

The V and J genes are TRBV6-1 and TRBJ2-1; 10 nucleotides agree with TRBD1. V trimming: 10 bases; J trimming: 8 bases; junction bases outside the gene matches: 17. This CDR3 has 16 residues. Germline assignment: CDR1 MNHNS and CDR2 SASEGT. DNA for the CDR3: TGTGCCACTTCCAGGGTCCCAGGACAGGGGGGGGATGAGCAGTTCTTC. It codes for CATSRVPGQGGDEQFF.

The CDR3, as DNA: TGCGCCAGCAGCCAAGTGCGGACCACAGATACGCAGTATTTT. Protein product: CASSQVRTTDTQYF. The V gene is TRBV4-1, the J gene TRBJ2-3, with unresolved D. This CDR3 contains 14 residues. Per germline, CDR1 MGHRA and CDR2 YSYEKL. V was clipped by 1 base and J by 2 bases, with 7 bases between them.

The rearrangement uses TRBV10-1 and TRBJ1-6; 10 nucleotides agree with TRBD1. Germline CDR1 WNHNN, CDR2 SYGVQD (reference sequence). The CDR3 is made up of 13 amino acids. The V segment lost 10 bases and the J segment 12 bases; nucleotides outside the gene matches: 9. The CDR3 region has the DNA TGCGCCACACCGGGACAGGGGATCGGACCCCTCCACTTT. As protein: CATPGQGIGPLHF.

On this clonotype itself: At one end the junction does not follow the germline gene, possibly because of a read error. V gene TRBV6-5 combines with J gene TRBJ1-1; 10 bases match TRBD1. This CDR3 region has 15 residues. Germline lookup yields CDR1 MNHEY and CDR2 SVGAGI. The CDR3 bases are TGTGCCAGCAGCGCCCGAGGGACAGGGGACACCGAAGCTTTCTTT. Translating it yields CASSARGTGDTEAFF.

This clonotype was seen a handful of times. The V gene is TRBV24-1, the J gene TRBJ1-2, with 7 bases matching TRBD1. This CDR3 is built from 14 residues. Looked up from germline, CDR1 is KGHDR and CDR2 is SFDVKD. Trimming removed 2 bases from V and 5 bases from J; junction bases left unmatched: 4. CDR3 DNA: TGTGCCACCAGTGATTCACAGGGGAAATATGGCTACACCTTC. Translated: CATSDSQGKYGYTF.

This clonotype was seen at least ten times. DNA of the CDR3: TGTGCCAGCAGCCGGACTAGCGGGGAGGGGGAGACCCAGTACTTC. Encoded protein: CASSRTSGEGETQYF. V usage is TRBV11-2 and J usage is TRBJ2-5, with TRBD2 matching 12 bases. The CDR3 spans 15 residues. V shed 5 bases, J shed 5 bases, and the junction held 6 bases outside the gene matches. In germline, CDR1 is SGHAT, CDR2 FQNNGV.

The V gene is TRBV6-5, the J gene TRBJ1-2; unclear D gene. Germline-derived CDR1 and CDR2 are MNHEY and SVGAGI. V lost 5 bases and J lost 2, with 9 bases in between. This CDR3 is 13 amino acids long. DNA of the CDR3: TGTGCCAGCAGTCCCCGGTGGAACTATGGCTACACCTTC. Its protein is CASSPRWNYGYTF.

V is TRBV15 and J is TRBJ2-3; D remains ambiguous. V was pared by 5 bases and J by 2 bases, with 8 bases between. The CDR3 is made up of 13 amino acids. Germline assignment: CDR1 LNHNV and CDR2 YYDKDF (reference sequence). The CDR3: CATSVGSTDTQYF. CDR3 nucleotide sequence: TGTGCCACCAGCGTTGGCTCCACAGATACGCAGTATTTT.

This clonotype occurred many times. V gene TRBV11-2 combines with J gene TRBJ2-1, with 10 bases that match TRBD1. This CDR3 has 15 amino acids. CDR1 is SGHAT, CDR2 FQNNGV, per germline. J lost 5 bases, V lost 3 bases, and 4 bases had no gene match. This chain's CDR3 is CASSFLDRGDNEQFF. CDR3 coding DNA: TGTGCCAGCAGCTTCCTGGACAGGGGGGACAATGAGCAGTTCTTC.

The CDR3 loop reads CASSRDLSYNEQFF. CDR3 nucleotides: TGTGCCAGCAGCCGGGACTTGTCCTACAATGAGCAGTTCTTC. The chain combines TRBV7-9 with TRBJ2-1, with D perhaps TRBD2 (6 bases). Germline lookup yields CDR1 SEHNR and CDR2 FQNEAQ (reference sequence). The CDR3 is made up of 14 amino acids. V lost 5 bases and J lost 1, with 9 bases in between. The full variable domain, in which reference TRBV7-9 and TRBJ2-1 provide the parts outside the CDR3, is DTGVSQNPRHKITKRGQNVTFRCDPISEHNRLYWYRQTLGQGPEFLTYFQNEAQLEKSRLLSDRFSAERPKGSFSTLEIQRTEQGDSAMYLCASSRDLSYNEQFFGPGTRLTVL.

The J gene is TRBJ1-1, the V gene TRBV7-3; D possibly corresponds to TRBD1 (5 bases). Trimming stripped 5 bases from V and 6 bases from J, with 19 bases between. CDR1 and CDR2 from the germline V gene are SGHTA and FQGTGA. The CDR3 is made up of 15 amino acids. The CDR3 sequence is CASSPPGVGGAEAFF. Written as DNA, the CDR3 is TGTGCCAGCAGCCCACCCGGCGTCGGGGGGGCTGAAGCTTTCTTT.

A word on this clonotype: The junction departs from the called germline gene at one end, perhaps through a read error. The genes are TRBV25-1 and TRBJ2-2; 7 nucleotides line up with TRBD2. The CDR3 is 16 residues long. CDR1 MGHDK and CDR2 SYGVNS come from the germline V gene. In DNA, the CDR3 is TGTGCCAGCAGTGAAGGGGGGGACTTTAACACCGCGGAGCTGTTTTTT. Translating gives CASSEGGDFNTAELFF.

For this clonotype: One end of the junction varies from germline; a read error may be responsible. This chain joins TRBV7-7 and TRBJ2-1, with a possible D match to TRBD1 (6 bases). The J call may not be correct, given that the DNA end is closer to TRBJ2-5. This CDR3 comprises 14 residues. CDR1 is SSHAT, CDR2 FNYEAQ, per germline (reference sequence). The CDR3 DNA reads TGTGCTAGCAGCCGGACAGCTGTCCAAGAGACCCAGTACTTC. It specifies CASSRTAVQETQYF.

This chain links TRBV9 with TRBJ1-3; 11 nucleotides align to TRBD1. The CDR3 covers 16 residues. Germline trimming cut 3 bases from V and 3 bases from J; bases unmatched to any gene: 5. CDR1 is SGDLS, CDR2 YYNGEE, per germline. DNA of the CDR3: TGTGCCAGCAGCGCCTCGGACAGGGGGCTTGGAAACACCATATATTTT. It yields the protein CASSASDRGLGNTIYF.